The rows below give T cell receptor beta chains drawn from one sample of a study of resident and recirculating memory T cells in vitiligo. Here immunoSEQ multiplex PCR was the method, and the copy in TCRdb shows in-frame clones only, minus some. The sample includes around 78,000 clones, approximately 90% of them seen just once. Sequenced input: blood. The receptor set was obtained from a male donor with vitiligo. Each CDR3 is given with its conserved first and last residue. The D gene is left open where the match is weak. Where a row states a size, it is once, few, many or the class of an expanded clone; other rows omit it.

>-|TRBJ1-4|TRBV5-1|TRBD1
TGCGCCAGCAGCTTAGGGACAGGGGGCGGAATGACTAATGAAAAACTGTTTTTT
CASSLGTGGGMTNEKLFF
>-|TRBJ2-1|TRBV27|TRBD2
TGTGCCAGCAGTTCTCGACTAGCGGGGTACAATGAGCAGTTCTTC
CASSSRLAGYNEQFF
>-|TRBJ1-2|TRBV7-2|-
TGTGCCAGCAGCTTAGAGGCACAGTCCAACTATGGCTACACCTTC
CASSLEAQSNYGYTF
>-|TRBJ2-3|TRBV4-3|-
TGCGCCAGCAGCCAAGCGGCAGATACGCAGTATTTT
CASSQAADTQYF
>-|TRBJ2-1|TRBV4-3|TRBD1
TGCGCCAGCAGCCAAGATACCGGGACAGGGAGGGATGAGCAGTTCTTC
CASSQDTGTGRDEQFF
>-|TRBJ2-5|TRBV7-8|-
TGTGCCAGCAGCTTAGGGCGGGGAGAGACCCAGTACTTC
CASSLGRGETQYF
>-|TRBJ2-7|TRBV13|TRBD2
TGTGCCAGCAGCTTTAGCGGGGGGAAGTACGAGCAGTACTTC
CASSFSGGKYEQYF
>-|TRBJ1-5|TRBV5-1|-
TGCGCCAGCAGCTTGGGGGTTGCAGGGCTGGAGCCCCAGCATTTT
CASSLGVAGLEPQHF
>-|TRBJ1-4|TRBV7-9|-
TGTGCCAGCAGCTTACTCGGCTTTGTCGGGCTGTTTTTT
CASSLLGFVGLFF
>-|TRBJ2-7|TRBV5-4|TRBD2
TGTGCCAGCAGCTCTTGGACTAGCGGGAGGGCCACGGGTTACGAGCAGTACTTC
CASSSWTSGRATGYEQYF
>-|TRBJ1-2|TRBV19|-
TGTGCCAGTAGCCCATCGGGTAGTGGCTACACCTTC
CASSPSGSGYTF
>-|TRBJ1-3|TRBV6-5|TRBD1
TGTGCCAGCAGTTCCCCGGACAGGTTAACTGGAAACACCATATATTTT
CASSSPDRLTGNTIYF
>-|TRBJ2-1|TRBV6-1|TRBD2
TGTGCCAGCAGTGTTAGCGGGCTCTACAATGAGCAGTTCTTC
CASSVSGLYNEQFF
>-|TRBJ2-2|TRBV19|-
TGTGCCAGTACCCCCTCAGAACCCGGGGAGCTGTTTTTT
CASTPSEPGELFF
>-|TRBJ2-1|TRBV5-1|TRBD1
TGCGCCAGCAGCCAGGACAGGGTCTCCTACAATGAGCAGTTCTTC
CASSQDRVSYNEQFF
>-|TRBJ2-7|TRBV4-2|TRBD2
TGTGCCAGCAGCCAAGACGCGACTAGCGGCTCCTACGAGCAGTACTTC
CASSQDATSGSYEQYF
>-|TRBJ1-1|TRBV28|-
TGTGCCAGCAGCCACGGAGGTGGCACTGAAGCTTTCTTT
CASSHGGGTEAFF
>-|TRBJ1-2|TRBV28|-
TGTGCCAGCAGTTTATCGGGGTTCTATGGCTACACCTTC
CASSLSGFYGYTF
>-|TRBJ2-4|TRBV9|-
TGTGCCAGCAGCGTAGCAGCGTTGGACATTCAGTACTTC
CASSVAALDIQYF
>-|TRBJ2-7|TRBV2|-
TGTGCCAGCAGGGACAGCTACGAGCAGTACTTC
CASRDSYEQYF
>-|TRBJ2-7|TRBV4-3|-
TGCGCCAGCAGCCAGAATAGACAGGCCTCCTACGAGCAGTACTTC
CASSQNRQASYEQYF
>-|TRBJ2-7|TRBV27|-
TGTGCCAGCAGTCTGCATAGGGAGTCCTACGAGCAGTACTTC
CASSLHRESYEQYF
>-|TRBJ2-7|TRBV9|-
TGTGCCAGCAGCGTAGGGCCGCCGGACATCTACGAGCAGTACTTC
CASSVGPPDIYEQYF
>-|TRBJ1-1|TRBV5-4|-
TGTGCCAGCAGCTTGCCTTGGCTGAACACTGAAGCTTTCTTT
CASSLPWLNTEAFF
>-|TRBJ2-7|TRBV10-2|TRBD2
TGCGCCAGCAGTGTTACTAGCGGGAGTTACGAGCAGTACTTC
CASSVTSGSYEQYF
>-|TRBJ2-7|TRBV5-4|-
TGTGCCAGCAGCGACAGTTTCTACGAGCAGTACTTC
CASSDSFYEQYF
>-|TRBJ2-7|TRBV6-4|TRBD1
TGTGCCACTACCGGACAGGGAACCTACGAGCAGTACTTC
CATTGQGTYEQYF
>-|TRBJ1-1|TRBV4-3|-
TGCGCCAGCAGCCCCCCCGGGGGTAACACTGAAGCTTTCTTT
CASSPPGGNTEAFF
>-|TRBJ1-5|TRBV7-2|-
TGTGCCAGCACCTCCCCCCCGGGTAAGGATCAGCCCCAGCATTTT
CASTSPPGKDQPQHF
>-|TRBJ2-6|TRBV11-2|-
TGTGCCAGCAGCCCGATCCTCAGCTCTGGGGCCAACGTCCTGACTTTC
CASSPILSSGANVLTF
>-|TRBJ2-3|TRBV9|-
TGTGCCAGCAGCGTAGACCCAGGGGGCACAGATACGCAGTATTTT
CASSVDPGGTDTQYF
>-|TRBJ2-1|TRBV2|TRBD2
TGTGCCAGCAGTGATGGTAGCGGGAGGTCCAATGAGCAGTTCTTC
CASSDGSGRSNEQFF
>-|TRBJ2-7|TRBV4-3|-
TGCGCCAGCAGCCAAGATGGCGAGGACTACGAGCAGTACTTC
CASSQDGEDYEQYF
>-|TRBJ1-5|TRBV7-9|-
TGTGCCAGCAGCACGACAGCAATCAATCAGCCCCAGCATTTT
CASSTTAINQPQHF
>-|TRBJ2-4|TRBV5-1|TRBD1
TGCGCCAGCACTCCCACAGGGGGCGCGGGGGACATTCAGTACTTC
CASTPTGGAGDIQYF
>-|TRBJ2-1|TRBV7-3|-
TGTGCCAGCAGCCCAATGCCAACCACGCGGTACAATGAGCAGTTCTTC
CASSPMPTTRYNEQFF
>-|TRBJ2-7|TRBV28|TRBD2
TGTGCCAGCAGTTCCCGCCGGGGGGTCCACGAGCAGTACTTC
CASSSRRGVHEQYF
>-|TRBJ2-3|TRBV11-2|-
TGTGCCAGCAGCTTAAAGCGGTGGGCGGGCAGCACAGATACGCAGTATTTT
CASSLKRWAGSTDTQYF
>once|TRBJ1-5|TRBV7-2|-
TGTGCCAGCCCGGGGGAGGGGAAGGAAAGCAATCAGCCCCAGCATTTT
CASPGEGKESNQPQHF
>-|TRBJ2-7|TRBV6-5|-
TGTGCCAGTTCGAGGGTCCTCTCCTACGAGCAGTACTTC
CASSRVLSYEQYF
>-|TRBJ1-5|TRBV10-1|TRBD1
TGCGCCAGCAGTCGGGACAGTGGACAGCCCCAGCATTTT
CASSRDSGQPQHF
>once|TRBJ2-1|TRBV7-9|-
TGTGCCAGCAGCTTCCCGGCGGGAACAGGCGATGAGCAGTTCTTC
CASSFPAGTGDEQFF
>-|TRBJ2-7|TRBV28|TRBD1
TGTGCCAGCAGCCTACAGGGGGCAGGCTACGAGCAGTACTTC
CASSLQGAGYEQYF
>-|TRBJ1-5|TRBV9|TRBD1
TGTGCCAGCAGCGTAGGGCAGGGGGCAAATCAGCCCCAGCATTTT
CASSVGQGANQPQHF
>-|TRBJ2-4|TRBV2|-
TGTGCCAGCAGCGTAAGAGTCGGCAAAAACATTCAGTACTTC
CASSVRVGKNIQYF
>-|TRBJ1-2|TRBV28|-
TGTGCCAGCAGTTTGGTCGAGGTCTATGGCTACACCTTC
CASSLVEVYGYTF
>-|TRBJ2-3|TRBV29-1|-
TGCAGCGTTGGCCATTACAACAGAGAGAGCACAGATACGCAGTATTTT
CSVGHYNRESTDTQYF
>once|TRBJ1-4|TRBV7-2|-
TGTGCCAGCTCCTGGGCAGGCGCTAATGAAAAACTGTTTTTT
CASSWAGANEKLFF
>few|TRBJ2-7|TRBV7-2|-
TGTGCCAGCAGCTTAGGAGAGCGGCGGGGTTCCTACGAGCAGTACTTC
CASSLGERRGSYEQYF
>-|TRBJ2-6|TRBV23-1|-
TGCGCCAGCAGTCGTCGTTTATCTGGGGCCAACGTCCTGACTTTC
CASSRRLSGANVLTF
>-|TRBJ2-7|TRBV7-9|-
TGTGCCAGCAGCTTAGACCTCCTCCGCAGGGCCTCCTACGAGCAGTACTTC
CASSLDLLRRASYEQYF
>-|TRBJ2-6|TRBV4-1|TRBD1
TGCGCCAGCAGCCAGCTTCGACAGGGAAGCTCTGGGGCCAACGTCCTGACTTTC
CASSQLRQGSSGANVLTF
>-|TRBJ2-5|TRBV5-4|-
TGTGCCAGCAGCTTCTCAACAGGTACCGGTGAGACCCAGTACTTC
CASSFSTGTGETQYF
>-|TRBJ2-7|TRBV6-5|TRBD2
TGTGCCAGCAGTTCAAGGGAGGGGCTTGCCTACGAGCAGTACTTC
CASSSREGLAYEQYF
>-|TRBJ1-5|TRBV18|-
TGTGCCAGCTCACCCGCAGGGGCGCGGGTCAATCAGCCCCAGCATTTT
CASSPAGARVNQPQHF
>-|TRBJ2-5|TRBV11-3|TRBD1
TGTGCCAGCAGCCCAAGGGACAGGGGGCTGAAAGAGACCCAGTACTTC
CASSPRDRGLKETQYF